This passage covers 23 T cell receptor beta chains from one sample sequenced in a study of blood T cell repertoires in COVID-19. Assay used: immunoSEQ multiplex PCR; TCRdb lists only in-frame clones, some missing. The repertoire holds approximately 180,000 clones, with 82% as singletons. The sample taken for sequencing was PBMCs or T cells enriched from blood (not recorded which). All receptors come from a woman in her sixties or seventies with acute COVID-19.

The genes are TRBV4-3 and TRBJ1-4; no definite D call. V was shortened by 1 base and J by 8 bases, with 5 bases between the two germline ends. Germline values: CDR1 LGHNA, CDR2 YSLEER. The CDR3 spans 12 residues. CDR3 in amino acids: CASSQVREKLFF. The CDR3 DNA reads TGCGCCAGCAGCCAAGTTAGAGAAAAACTGTTTTTT.

The chain recombines TRBV6-2 or TRBV6-3 with TRBJ1-1; D gene uncertain. This CDR3 has 15 amino acids. The V and J ends lost 1 base and 0 bases respectively, with 9 bases between them. Germline assignment: CDR1 MNHEY and CDR2 SVGEGT. The CDR3 loop is CASSYWAKLNTEAFF. DNA of the CDR3: TGTGCCAGCAGTTACTGGGCAAAACTGAACACTGAAGCTTTCTTT.

The V gene is TRBV6-2 or TRBV6-3, the J gene TRBJ2-3; D uncertain. CDR3 length: 17 amino acids. V was cut by 0 bases and J by 2 bases, with 15 bases left in between. Germline CDR1 and CDR2: MNHEY and SVGEGT. The CDR3 region has the DNA TGTGCCAGCAGTTACTCCATAGAATACTTAGCCACAGATACGCAGTATTTT. Translating gives CASSYSIEYLATDTQYF.

In this sample, this clone turned up once. The J gene is TRBJ2-1, the V gene TRBV24-1; D is perhaps TRBD1 (6 bases). CDR3 size: 15 residues. Trimming shortened V by 6 bases and J by 6 bases, and 17 bases separated the two germline ends. Germline CDR1 is KGHDR and CDR2 is SFDVKD. CDR3 nucleotide sequence: TGTGCCACCAGTCTCCCCGGACAGAGGACCAATGAGCAGTTCTTC. This gives the protein CATSLPGQRTNEQFF.

The chain has TRBV5-6 and TRBJ1-5; 9 bases agree with TRBD1. The germline V gene has CDR1 SGHDT and CDR2 YYEEEE. V shed 0 bases and J 7 bases; nucleotides not matched to a gene: 5. The CDR3 totals 15 residues. This CDR3 is CASSLGTGARQPQHF. DNA of the CDR3: TGTGCCAGCAGCTTGGGGACAGGGGCACGGCAGCCCCAGCATTTT.

This clone appeared once. The chain has TRBV2 and TRBJ2-5; possible D gene TRBD2, 5 bases. CDR1 is SNHLY, CDR2 FYNNEI, per germline. The CDR3 length is 12 residues. V was cut by 4 bases and J by 7 bases, with 10 bases left in between. The CDR3 is CASSAGLGTQYF. As DNA, the CDR3 is TGTGCCAGCAGTGCGGGATTAGGGACCCAGTACTTC.

The chain combines TRBV7-6 with TRBJ1-6; D may be TRBD1 (5 bases). Trimming pared 5 bases from V and 7 bases from J, leaving 15 bases between. Germline assignment: CDR1 SGHVS and CDR2 FNYEAQ. The CDR3 totals 15 residues. CDR3 region: CASSLGPGINSPLHF. The CDR3 DNA follows: TGTGCCAGCAGCCTGGGGCCAGGGATCAATTCACCCCTCCACTTT.

This clone has only one observation. V is TRBV9 and J is TRBJ2-3, with D perhaps TRBD2 (6 bases). V lost 3 bases and J lost 5, with 19 bases in between. Germline CDR1 is SGDLS and CDR2 is YYNGEE. CDR3 length: 16 amino acids. CDR3 protein: CASSERTMVRLDTQYF. The CDR3 region has the DNA TGTGCCAGCAGCGAACGGACTATGGTCCGACTAGATACGCAGTATTTT.

There are a few counts of this clone. The chain recombines TRBV19 with TRBJ2-2, with D possibly being TRBD1 (6 bases). Germline V gene lookup returns CDR1 LNHDA and CDR2 SQIVND (reference sequence). V lost 6 bases, J lost 5 bases, and 16 bases lay in between. This CDR3 is built from 15 residues. The CDR3: CASSPQGFGTGELFF. CDR3 nucleotides: TGTGCCAGTAGCCCACAGGGATTCGGGACCGGGGAGCTGTTTTTT.

The chain employs TRBV5-6 and TRBJ2-7, with TRBD1 matching over 9 bases. The CDR3 sequence is 16 residues long. The germline V gene encodes CDR1 SGHDT and CDR2 YYEEEE. The junction had 11 bases not matched to a gene; V was cut back by 3 bases and J by 4 bases. The CDR3 sequence is CASSSLSDRGFYEQYV. The CDR3 DNA reads TGTGCCAGCAGCTCGTTGTCGGACAGGGGTTTTTACGAGCAGTACGTC.

Here the CDR3 reads CASSLGTGPNTIYF. DNA of the CDR3: TGTGCCAGCAGCCTTGGGACAGGACCGAACACCATATATTTT. The chain recombines TRBV3-1 (or the pseudogene TRBV3-2) with TRBJ1-3; 8 nucleotides agree with TRBD1. Per the germline V gene, CDR1 is LGHDT and CDR2 is YNNKEL (reference sequence). The V and J ends lost 4 bases and 7 bases, in that order; junction bases with no gene match: 6. CDR3 length equals 14 residues.

The chain links TRBV7-8 to TRBJ2-3; tentative D call: TRBD2 (5 bases). The V end was cut by 0 bases, the J end by 2 bases, with 9 bases between. CDR1 and CDR2 (germline): SGHVS, FQNEAQ. This CDR3 has 15 amino acids. The CDR3 loop is CASSLARVHTDTQYF. The CDR3 DNA reads as TGTGCCAGCAGCTTAGCGCGGGTTCACACAGATACGCAGTATTTT.

V gene TRBV11-2 combines with J gene TRBJ1-1; 10 bases fit TRBD1. Germline-derived CDR1 and CDR2 are SGHAT and FQNNGV. This CDR3 has 15 amino acids. With V trimmed by 4 bases and J by 7 bases, 9 bases remained unmatched. The CDR3, as DNA: TGTGCCAGCAGCTCGCTCGACAGGGGGCGCGGTGAAGCTTTCTTT. It encodes CASSSLDRGRGEAFF.

This clone was counted at least ten times. V is TRBV6-2 or TRBV6-3 and J is TRBJ2-3, with D perhaps TRBD2 (5 bases). Per the germline V gene, CDR1 is MNHEY and CDR2 is SVGEGT. V lost 6 bases and J lost 2, with 18 bases in between. The CDR3 runs 16 residues. CDR3 DNA sequence: TGTGCCAGCAGCCCTCCCACACGGACTTCCACAGATACGCAGTATTTT. Translating gives CASSPPTRTSTDTQYF.

CDR3 sequence (DNA): TGTGCCAGCAGTTATTCGGAGTCCAATCAGCCCCAGCATTTT. Its protein is CASSYSESNQPQHF. The V and J genes are TRBV6-5 and TRBJ1-5; the D is unclear. The V gene lost 3 bases and the J gene lost 3 bases, with 9 bases spanning the gap. Germline CDR1 MNHEY, CDR2 SVGAGI. CDR3 length: 14 amino acids.

The chain combines TRBV4-1 with TRBJ1-2, with no clear D. With 1 base removed from V and 4 bases from J, the gap between germline ends came to 13 bases. The CDR3 is 15 residues long. In germline, CDR1 is MGHRA, CDR2 YSYEKL. This CDR3 reads CASSQGRSVGYGYTF. The CDR3 DNA sequence: TGCGCCAGCAGCCAAGGCCGATCCGTCGGCTATGGCTACACCTTC.

The chain combines TRBV4-3 with TRBJ2-2; tentative D call: TRBD1 (5 bases). The V end lost 1 base, the J end lost 4 bases, and 16 bases lay between the germline ends. The CDR3 contains 17 residues. Germline V gene lookup returns CDR1 LGHNA and CDR2 YSLEER. The CDR3 sequence: CASSQGLQGSGTGELFF. The CDR3, as DNA: TGCGCCAGCAGCCAAGGCTTGCAGGGATCGGGCACCGGGGAGCTGTTTTTT.

V usage is TRBV28 and J usage is TRBJ2-4; D gene unclear. Trimming left V 3 bases short and J 0 bases short, with 12 bases between. The CDR3 runs 16 residues. Germline CDR1 MDHEN, CDR2 SYDVKM. For the CDR3, the DNA is TGTGCCAGCAGTTTTCCCAGTAATATAGCCAAAAACATTCAGTACTTC. Its translation: CASSFPSNIAKNIQYF.

This clone was detected a few times. The J gene is TRBJ2-5, the V gene TRBV10-1; possible D gene TRBD1, 6 bases. Trimming took 7 bases from V and 5 from J, leaving 11 bases between them. The germline gives CDR1 WNHNN, CDR2 SYGVQD (reference sequence). CDR3 length equals 12 residues. The CDR3: CASKDRGETQYF. In DNA form, the CDR3 reads TGCGCCAGCAAGGACAGAGGCGAGACCCAGTACTTC.

This clone showed up many times. The identical CDR3 is also encoded by other nucleotide sequences in the sample. V and J are TRBV4-3 and TRBJ1-2, with D unresolved. From germline, CDR1 is LGHNA and CDR2 YSLEER. The CDR3 loop spans 15 amino acids. Between the trimmed V and J ends, which lost 5 bases and 6 bases, there was a span of 19 bases. CDR3 nucleotides: TGCGCCAGCAGCTTACTGCGGGGAGGCATCAATGGCTACACCTTC. Translating it yields CASSLLRGGINGYTF.

The V gene is TRBV18, the J gene TRBJ1-2, with 11 bases lining up with TRBD1. Germline loops: CDR1 KGHSH, CDR2 LQKENI. The CDR3 is 15 amino acids. With 4 bases clipped from V and 2 bases from J, the junction kept 3 bases outside the gene matches. The CDR3 coding sequence is TGTGCCAGCTCACAGGGACAGGGGGGAAACTATGGCTACACCTTC. It codes for CASSQGQGGNYGYTF.

Concerning this clone itself: Distinct nucleotide sequences in the sample also encode this CDR3. The V gene is TRBV7-2, the J gene TRBJ2-7, with 9 bases identical to TRBD2. CDR3 length equals 16 residues. V lost 1 base and J lost 0; bases outside the gene matches: 4. Germline CDR1 reads SGHTA; CDR2 reads FQGNSA. The CDR3 spells CASSLGVSGSSYEQYF. In nucleotides, the CDR3 is TGTGCCAGCAGCTTAGGGGTTAGCGGGAGCTCCTACGAGCAGTACTTC.

V is TRBV11-2 and J is TRBJ2-4, with 9 bases identical to TRBD1. The CDR3 loop spans 14 amino acids. J lost 7 bases, V lost 0 bases, and 1 base had no gene match. Germline CDR1 and CDR2: SGHAT and FQNNGV. As DNA, the CDR3 is TGTGCCAGCAGCTTAGAACAGGGGGCTAACATTCAGTACTTC. Translation: CASSLEQGANIQYF.